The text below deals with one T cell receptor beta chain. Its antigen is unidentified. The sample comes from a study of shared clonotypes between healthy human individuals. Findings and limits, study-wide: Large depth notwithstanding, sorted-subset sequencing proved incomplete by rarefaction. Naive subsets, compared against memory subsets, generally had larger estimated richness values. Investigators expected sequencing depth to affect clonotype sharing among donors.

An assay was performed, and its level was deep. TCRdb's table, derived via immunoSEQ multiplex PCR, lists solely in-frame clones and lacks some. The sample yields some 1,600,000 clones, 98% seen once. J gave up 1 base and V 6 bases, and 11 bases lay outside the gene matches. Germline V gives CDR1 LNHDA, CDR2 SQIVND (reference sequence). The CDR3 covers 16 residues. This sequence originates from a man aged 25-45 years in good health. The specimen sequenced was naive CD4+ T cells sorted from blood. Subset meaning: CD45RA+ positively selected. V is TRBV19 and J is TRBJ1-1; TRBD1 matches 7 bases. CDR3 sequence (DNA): TGTGCCAGTAGCGAGACGAGGGGGCGAGGGAACACTGAAGCTTTCTTT. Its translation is CASSETRGRGNTEAFF.